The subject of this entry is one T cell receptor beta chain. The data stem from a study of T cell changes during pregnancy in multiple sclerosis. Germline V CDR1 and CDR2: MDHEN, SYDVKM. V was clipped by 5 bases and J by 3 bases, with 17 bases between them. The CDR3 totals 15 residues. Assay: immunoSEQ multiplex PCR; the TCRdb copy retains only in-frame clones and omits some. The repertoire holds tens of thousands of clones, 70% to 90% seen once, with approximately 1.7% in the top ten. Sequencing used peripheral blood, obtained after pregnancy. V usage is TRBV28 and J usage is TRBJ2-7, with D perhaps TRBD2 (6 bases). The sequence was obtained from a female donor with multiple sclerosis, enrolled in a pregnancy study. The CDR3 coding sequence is TGTGCCAGCAGTCTGAGAAGGGACTCCTACTACGAGCAGTACTTC. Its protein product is CASSLRRDSYYEQYF.